This T cell receptor beta chain was found in a study of T cell repertoires in cytomegalovirus infection. Across the whole study: Signatures in public TCR beta sequences pointed to both CMV infection and matching HLA type. General study points: It was HLA-C-restricted CMV-specific TCR beta clonotypes that dominated the response ex vivo.

TCRdb reprocessed the reads via MiXCR and lists one record per CDR3 protein. The sample shows 250,000 to 300,000 distinct CDR3 sequences, around 25% of them seen only once. Trimming took off 5 bases at V and 3 bases at J, with 19 bases between the two ends. Germline lookup yields CDR1 MNHNS and CDR2 SASEGT. This CDR3 region has 17 residues. The table lists this clonotype with a few counts. Its antigen remains unidentified. Sample: PBMCs. This receptor was identified in a human donor in good health (CMV status not recorded). Some clones in this sample may be carry-over from other donors' samples. The chain uses TRBV6-1 and TRBJ2-2, with D tentatively TRBD1 (6 bases). The CDR3 region has the DNA TGTGCCAGCAGTTACACCGGGACATGGCCAGACACCGGGGAGCTGTTTTTT. The encoded protein is CASSYTGTWPDTGELFF.